The 25 T cell receptor beta chains presented below share a single source sample, sequenced in a study of T-cell reconstitution after alpha-beta-depleted transplantation in children. Unique molecular identifiers were incorporated into the prepared TCRbeta library. TCRdb re-analysed the PCR reads in MiXCR, keeping a single row per CDR3 protein. The repertoire holds 60,000 to 100,000 distinct CDR3 sequences, with roughly 18% as singletons. The source material was PBMCs, mostly from graft donor cells, sampled 360 days after TCRalphabeta/CD19-depleted stem cell transplant. These receptor sequences come from a male patient between 2 and 10 years old who had a stem cell transplant for acute lymphoblastic leukemia, so the T cells may come from the graft donor.

The chain carries TRBV6-1 and TRBJ2-5; 7 bases align to TRBD1. From germline, CDR1 is MNHNS and CDR2 SASEGT. Losses at the gene ends were 6 bases for V and 4 bases for J; bases not matched to a gene: 5. The CDR3 is 13 amino acids. Here the CDR3 reads CASRSGTVETQYF. In nucleotides, the CDR3 is TGTGCCAGCAGAAGTGGGACAGTAGAGACCCAGTACTTC.

The chain couples TRBV24-1 to TRBJ2-5; 9 nucleotides align to TRBD1. The CDR3 length is 13 residues. Germline CDR1 reads KGHDR; CDR2 reads SFDVKD. V trimming: 4 bases; J trimming: 8 bases; junction bases outside the gene matches: 4. The CDR3 coding sequence is TGTGCCACCAGTGAACAGGGGGCCCCCACCCAGTACTTC. It is translated as CATSEQGAPTQYF.

The chain combines TRBV11-1 with TRBJ2-5; 7 bases are shared with TRBD2. Germline V CDR1 and CDR2: SGHAT, FQDESV (reference sequence). Trimming cost V 4 bases and J 2 bases; bases outside gene matches: 19. There are 19 residues in the CDR3. This chain's CDR3 is CASSSYSQGASGGQETQYF. The CDR3 coding sequence is TGTGCCAGCAGCTCATATTCGCAAGGGGCTAGCGGAGGACAAGAGACCCAGTACTTC.

This clonotype was seen a few times. V gene TRBV5-1 combines with J gene TRBJ2-7, with 10 nucleotides matching TRBD1. The CDR3 runs to 15 residues. Trimming cost V 0 bases and J 4 bases; bases outside gene matches: 4. Per the germline V gene, CDR1 is SGHRS and CDR2 is YFSETQ. This CDR3 is CASSLVGQGIYEQYF. In DNA, the CDR3 is TGCGCCAGCAGCTTGGTGGGACAGGGGATTTACGAGCAGTACTTC. The entire variable domain, with the rest obtained from reference TRBV5-1 and TRBJ2-7, is as follows: KAGVTQTPRYLIKTRGQQVTLSCSPISGHRSVSWYQQTPGQGLQFLFEYFSETQRNKGNFPGRFSGRQFSNSRSEMNVSTLELGDSALYLCASSLVGQGIYEQYFGPGTRLTVT.

This clonotype was detected a few times. The chain joins TRBV29-1 to TRBJ2-1, with D maybe TRBD1 (5 bases). This CDR3 region has 17 residues. V lost 3 bases to trimming and J lost 8 bases, with 26 bases between them. Per the germline V gene, CDR1 is SQVTM and CDR2 is ANQGSEA. The DNA for the CDR3 is TGCAGCGTTGAGAGGTTCCAGGGCGTTTCCCCTTGGGATGAGCAGTTCTTC. As protein: CSVERFQGVSPWDEQFF.

This clonotype was found many times. This sequence joins TRBV5-1 and TRBJ2-4; TRBD1 matches 7 bases. Germline CDR1 SGHRS, CDR2 YFSETQ. The CDR3 runs 17 residues. J lost 0 bases, V lost 4 bases, and 10 bases had no gene match. The CDR3 is CASSKESGGIAKNIQYF. Here the CDR3 DNA reads TGCGCCAGCAGCAAGGAGTCAGGGGGAATAGCCAAAAACATTCAGTACTTC.

V usage is TRBV10-3 and J usage is TRBJ2-1; TRBD2 matches at 8 bases. The germline V gene has CDR1 ENHRY and CDR2 SYGVKD. Losses at the gene ends were 10 bases for V and 8 bases for J; bases not matched to a gene: 13. CDR3 length: 14 residues. The CDR3 nucleotides are TGTGCCACTCTACCGACCCGACTAGCGCATGAGCAGTTCTTC. Amino acids: CATLPTRLAHEQFF.

The chain combines TRBV5-1 with TRBJ1-1; 7 bases are a match to TRBD1. The CDR3 is made up of 15 amino acids. Per the germline V gene, CDR1 is SGHRS and CDR2 is YFSETQ. Losses at the gene ends were 4 bases for V and 5 bases for J; bases not matched to a gene: 11. This CDR3 reads CASSGMTGRHTEAFF. In DNA, the CDR3 is TGCGCCAGCAGCGGTATGACAGGGCGTCATACTGAAGCTTTCTTT.

The chain couples TRBV18 to TRBJ2-4, with 7 bases that match TRBD1. The ends lost 4 bases at V and 0 bases at J; junction bases unmatched: 12. Germline V lookup: CDR1 KGHSH, CDR2 LQKENI. The CDR3 has 18 amino acids. CDR3 residues: CASSQQGSFLLAKNIQYF. The CDR3 nucleotides read TGTGCCAGCTCACAACAGGGGTCCTTCTTATTAGCCAAAAACATTCAGTACTTC.

The sample holds a few counts of this clonotype. The chain employs TRBV7-9 and TRBJ1-2; no firm D call. The CDR3 covers 13 residues. Looked up from germline, CDR1 is SEHNR and CDR2 is FQNEAQ (reference sequence). V dropped 4 bases and J dropped 3 bases, with 9 bases sitting between them. The CDR3 protein is CASSSWTDYGYTF. Here the CDR3 DNA reads TGTGCCAGCAGCTCCTGGACGGACTATGGCTACACCTTC.

The chain joins TRBV12-3 or TRBV12-4 to TRBJ2-3; TRBD2 matches 7 bases. This CDR3 is built from 15 residues. The V segment lost 2 bases and the J segment 3 bases; nucleotides outside the gene matches: 5. The CDR3: CASSLQAGLTDTQYF. Here the CDR3 DNA reads TGTGCCAGCAGTTTACAAGCGGGACTTACAGATACGCAGTATTTT.

Notes on this clonotype: The germline gene is not matched at one end of the junction; a read error may be the cause. The chain joins TRBV7-8 to TRBJ2-1; 9 bases map to TRBD2. Germline V gene data show CDR1 as SGHVS and CDR2 as FQNEAQ. This CDR3 contains 12 residues. The CDR3 coding sequence is TGTGCCAGCAGCTTAAGAGGCGGGAGGGTGATCTTC. Translating gives CASSLRGGRVIF.

The genes are TRBV7-9 and TRBJ2-1; 9 nucleotides align to TRBD2. Germline V CDR1 and CDR2: SEHNR, FQNEAQ (reference sequence). Germline trimming cut 5 bases from V and 7 bases from J; bases unmatched to any gene: 12. The CDR3 sequence is 16 residues long. The CDR3 spells CASSPRGGRAWNEQFF. The CDR3 coding sequence is TGTGCCAGCAGCCCCCGGGGCGGGAGGGCGTGGAATGAGCAGTTCTTC.

This clonotype was recorded a few times. The J gene is TRBJ1-5, the V gene TRBV10-3; 9 nucleotides line up with TRBD1. Germline-derived CDR1 and CDR2 are ENHRY and SYGVKD. This CDR3 comprises 14 residues. V was clipped by 6 bases and J by 10 bases; unmatched bases: 10. CDR3 bases: TGTGCCATCAGCGGGGGGACAGGGCCAGGCCCCCAGCATTTT. It encodes CAISGGTGPGPQHF.

This clonotype was recorded a few times. The J gene is TRBJ2-5, the V gene TRBV12-3 or TRBV12-4; TRBD2 matches 8 bases. The CDR3 contains 13 residues. Germline trimming cut 6 bases from V and 4 bases from J; bases unmatched to any gene: 4. The CDR3 sequence: CASSNSGRETQYF. The CDR3, as DNA: TGTGCCAGCAGCAACAGCGGGAGAGAGACCCAGTACTTC.

The J gene is TRBJ2-1, the V gene TRBV6-1; D gene unclear. This CDR3 spans 12 amino acids. V was cut by 3 bases and J by 8 bases, with 8 bases left in between. Germline-derived CDR1 and CDR2 are MNHNS and SASEGT. The CDR3 DNA reads as TGTGCCAGCAGTGACCAATCACATGAGCAGTTCTTC. This sequence encodes CASSDQSHEQFF.

The chain links TRBV12-3 or TRBV12-4 to TRBJ2-1; perhaps TRBD2 as D (5 bases). The CDR3 totals 14 residues. The V end lost 3 bases, the J end lost 5 bases, and 11 bases lay between the germline ends. CDR3 nucleotide sequence: TGTGCCAGCAGTTTGAAGGCTAGCAACAATGAGCAGTTCTTC. Its protein is CASSLKASNNEQFF.

The genes are TRBV6-1 and TRBJ2-7; 10 bases are shared with TRBD2. With V trimmed by 7 bases and J by 2 bases, 8 bases remained unmatched. CDR3 length: 15 amino acids. The V gene's germline CDR1 is MNHNS and CDR2 SASEGT. This CDR3 is CASTQGLAETYEQYF. CDR3 coding DNA: TGTGCCAGCACCCAAGGACTAGCGGAGACCTACGAGCAGTACTTC.

The rearrangement links TRBV7-2 to TRBJ2-1; 11 bases align to TRBD1. Germline V gives CDR1 SGHTA, CDR2 FQGNSA. CDR3 length: 16 residues. V lost 5 bases to trimming and J lost 6 bases; unmatched junction nucleotides: 9. CDR3 residues: CASSARLGTGGNEQFF. The CDR3 nucleotides read TGTGCCAGCAGCGCACGACTCGGGACAGGGGGCAATGAGCAGTTCTTC.

The chain combines TRBV25-1 with TRBJ2-1; 13 nucleotides line up with TRBD2. Per the germline V gene, CDR1 is MGHDK and CDR2 is SYGVNS. V trimming: 8 bases; J trimming: 10 bases; junction bases outside the gene matches: 8. The CDR3 contains 14 residues. CDR3 sequence reads: CASRTSGRAGEQFF. The DNA of the CDR3 is TGTGCCAGCCGAACTAGCGGGAGGGCAGGGGAGCAGTTCTTC.

In this sample, this clonotype turned up a few times. The rearrangement links TRBV6-6 to TRBJ1-6; tentative D call: TRBD1 (6 bases). V lost 2 bases and J 10 bases, leaving 9 bases between the germline ends. CDR3 length: 13 residues. Germline V gene data show CDR1 as MNHNY and CDR2 as SVGAGI (reference sequence). CDR3 sequence: CASSYGGRSPLHF. CDR3 in DNA: TGTGCCAGCAGTTACGGGGGGCGGTCACCCCTCCACTTT.

This clonotype has just a few counts. The gene calls are TRBV12-3 or TRBV12-4 and TRBJ2-6; D gene unclear. V gave up 7 bases and J gave up 0 bases, with 7 bases separating them. The CDR3 loop spans 14 amino acids. The DNA of the CDR3 is TGTGCCAGCACCGTCTTCTCTGGGGCCAACGTCCTGACTTTC. Translated, it gives CASTVFSGANVLTF.

The chain links TRBV7-9 to TRBJ2-1; 7 bases map to TRBD2. CDR3 length: 16 amino acids. Trimming took 4 bases from V and 0 from J; bases not matched to a gene: 6. Germline CDR1 is SEHNR and CDR2 is FQNEAQ (reference sequence). CDR3 nucleotide sequence: TGTGCCAGCAGCTCATGGGGCGGGAGCTCCTACAATGAGCAGTTCTTC. It encodes CASSSWGGSSYNEQFF.

This clonotype occurred a few times. This sequence joins TRBV10-3 and TRBJ2-7, with TRBD2 identical over 7 bases. CDR1 ENHRY and CDR2 SYGVKD come from the germline V gene. V shed 7 bases, J shed 4 bases, and the junction held 4 bases outside the gene matches. CDR3 length equals 12 residues. The CDR3 spells CAIKERGYEQYF. In DNA, the CDR3 is TGTGCCATCAAAGAGCGGGGATACGAGCAGTACTTC.

This clonotype showed up just a few times. This chain uses TRBV11-3 with TRBJ2-1, with D maybe TRBD2 (6 bases). The CDR3 is 13 amino acids. Germline V gene sequence: CDR1 SGHNT, CDR2 YENEEA. Between the trimmed V and J ends, which lost 5 bases and 9 bases, there was a span of 14 bases. CDR3 in amino acids: CASSKRLGGEQFF. The CDR3 region has the DNA TGTGCCAGCAGCAAACGACTAGGCGGTGAGCAGTTCTTC.